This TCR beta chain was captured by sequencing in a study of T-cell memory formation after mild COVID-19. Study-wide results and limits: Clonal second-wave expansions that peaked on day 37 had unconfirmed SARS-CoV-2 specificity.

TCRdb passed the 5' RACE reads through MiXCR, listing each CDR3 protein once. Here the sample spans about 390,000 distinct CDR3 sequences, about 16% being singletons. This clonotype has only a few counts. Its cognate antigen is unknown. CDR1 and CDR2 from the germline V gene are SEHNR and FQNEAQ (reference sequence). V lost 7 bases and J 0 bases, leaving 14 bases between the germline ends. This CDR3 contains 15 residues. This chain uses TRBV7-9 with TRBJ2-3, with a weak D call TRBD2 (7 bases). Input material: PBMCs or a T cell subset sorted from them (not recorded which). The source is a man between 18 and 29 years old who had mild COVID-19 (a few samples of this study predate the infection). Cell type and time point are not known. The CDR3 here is CASKGGGPSTDTQYF. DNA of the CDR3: TGTGCCAGCAAGGGAGGGGGTCCCAGCACAGATACGCAGTATTTT.